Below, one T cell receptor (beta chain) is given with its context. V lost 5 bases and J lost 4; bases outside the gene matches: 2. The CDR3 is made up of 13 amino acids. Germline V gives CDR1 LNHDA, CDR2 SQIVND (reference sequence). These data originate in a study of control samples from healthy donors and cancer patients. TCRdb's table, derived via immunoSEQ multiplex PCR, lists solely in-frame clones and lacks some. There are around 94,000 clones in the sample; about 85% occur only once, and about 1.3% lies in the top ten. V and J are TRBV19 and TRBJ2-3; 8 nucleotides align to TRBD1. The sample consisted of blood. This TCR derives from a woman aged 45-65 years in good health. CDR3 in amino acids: CASSRGQADTQYF. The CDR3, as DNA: TGTGCCAGTAGTCGGGGACAGGCAGATACGCAGTATTTT.